One sample yielded the 5 T cell receptor beta chains listed below, sequenced in a study of blood T cell repertoires in COVID-19. The repertoire was sequenced with immunoSEQ multiplex PCR; TCRdb's copy has only in-frame clones and lacks some. The sample has just over 150,000 clones, more than 80% seen once. Sequences were obtained from peripheral blood. Receptor source: a woman in her thirties or forties with acute or convalescent COVID-19.

This chain joins TRBV5-1 and TRBJ2-3; 14 positions agree with TRBD2. Germline-derived CDR1 and CDR2 are SGHRS and YFSETQ. With 4 bases clipped from V and 7 bases from J, the junction kept 8 bases outside the gene matches. This CDR3 spans 16 amino acids. CDR3 sequence (DNA): TGCGCCAGCAGCCTGACGACTAGCGGGAGGGCATATACGCAGTATTTT. This gives the protein CASSLTTSGRAYTQYF.

The chain carries TRBV7-8 and TRBJ1-2; D possibly corresponds to TRBD1 (6 bases). This CDR3 has 17 residues. The V end lost 6 bases, the J end lost 5 bases, and 25 bases lay between the germline ends. Germline CDR1 SGHVS, CDR2 FQNEAQ. The CDR3: CASSQEGTILRIYGYTF. The DNA for the CDR3 is TGTGCCAGCAGTCAAGAGGGGACAATACTTAGGATTTATGGCTACACCTTC.

V usage is TRBV3-1 (or the pseudogene TRBV3-2) and J usage is TRBJ2-7; 11 nucleotides align to TRBD2. Germline values: CDR1 LGHDT, CDR2 YNNKEL (reference sequence). The CDR3 extends over 16 amino acids. V dropped 4 bases and J dropped 3; count of bases not matched to a gene: 8. As DNA, the CDR3 is TGTGCCAGCAGCCCAACAACTAGCGGGGGCCTCTACGAGCAGTACTTC. Translating gives CASSPTTSGGLYEQYF.

V and J are TRBV7-9 and TRBJ2-5, with TRBD1 matching 8 bases. The CDR3 spans 14 residues. Looked up from germline, CDR1 is SEHNR and CDR2 is FQNEAQ (reference sequence). J gave up 3 bases and V 11 bases, and 11 bases lay outside the gene matches. CDR3 nucleotide sequence: TGTGCCGACAGTCGATCAGGGGGCGAAGAGACCCAGTACTTC. Translation: CADSRSGGEETQYF.

The chain is built from TRBV11-3 and TRBJ2-1; weak D call: TRBD1 (6 bases). With 5 bases removed from V and 3 bases from J, the gap between germline ends came to 14 bases. This CDR3 has 15 amino acids. Germline loops: CDR1 SGHNT, CDR2 YENEEA. This CDR3 is CASSKTGLGYNEQFF. The CDR3 DNA sequence: TGTGCCAGCAGCAAAACAGGGTTAGGCTACAATGAGCAGTTCTTC.